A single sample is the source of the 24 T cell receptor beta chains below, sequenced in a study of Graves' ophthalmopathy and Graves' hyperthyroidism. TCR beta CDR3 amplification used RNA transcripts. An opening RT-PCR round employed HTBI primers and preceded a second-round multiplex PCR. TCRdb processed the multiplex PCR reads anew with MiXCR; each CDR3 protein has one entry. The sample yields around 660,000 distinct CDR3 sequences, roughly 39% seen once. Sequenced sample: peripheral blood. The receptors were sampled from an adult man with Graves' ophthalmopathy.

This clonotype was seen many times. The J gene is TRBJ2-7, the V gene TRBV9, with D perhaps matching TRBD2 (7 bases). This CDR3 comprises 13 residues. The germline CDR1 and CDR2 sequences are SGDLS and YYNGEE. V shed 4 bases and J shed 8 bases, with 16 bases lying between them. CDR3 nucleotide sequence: TGTGCCAGCAGCCTTTATTCGGGGGGCCAGCAGTACTTC. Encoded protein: CASSLYSGGQQYF. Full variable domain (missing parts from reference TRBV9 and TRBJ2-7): DSGVTQTPKHLITATGQRVTLRCSPRSGDLSVYWYQQSLDQGLQFLIQYYNGEERAKGNILERFSAQQFPDLHSELNLSSLELGDSALYFCASSLYSGGQQYFGPGTRLTVT.

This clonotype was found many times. CDR3 coding DNA: TGTGCCAGCAGCGGATCGAACAGGGCGGGCACTGAAGCTTTCTTT. Encoded protein: CASSGSNRAGTEAFF. The V gene is TRBV9, the J gene TRBJ1-1, with D possibly TRBD1 on 6 matching bases. The germline gives CDR1 SGDLS, CDR2 YYNGEE. CDR3 length equals 15 residues. Deletions cut 3 bases from V and 4 bases from J, with 16 bases between.

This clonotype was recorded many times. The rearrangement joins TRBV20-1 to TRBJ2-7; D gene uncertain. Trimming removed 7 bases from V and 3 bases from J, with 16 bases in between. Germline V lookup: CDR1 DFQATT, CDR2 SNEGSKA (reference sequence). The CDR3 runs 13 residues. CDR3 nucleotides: TGCAGTGTTGTGAACCGGGCTCGCTACGAGCAGTACTTC. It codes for CSVVNRARYEQYF.

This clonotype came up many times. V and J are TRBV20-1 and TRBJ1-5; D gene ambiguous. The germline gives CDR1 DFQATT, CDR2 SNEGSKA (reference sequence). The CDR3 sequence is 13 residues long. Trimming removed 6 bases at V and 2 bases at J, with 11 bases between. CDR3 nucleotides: TGCAGTGCGATTGCACGCGGCAATCAGCCCCAGCATTTT. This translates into CSAIARGNQPQHF.

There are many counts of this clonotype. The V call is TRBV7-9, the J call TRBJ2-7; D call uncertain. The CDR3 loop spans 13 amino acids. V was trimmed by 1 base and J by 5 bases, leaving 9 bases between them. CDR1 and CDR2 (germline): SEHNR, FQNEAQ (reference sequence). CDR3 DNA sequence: TGTGCCAGCAGCTTAGTATCCAGAGACGAGCAGTACTTC. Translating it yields CASSLVSRDEQYF.

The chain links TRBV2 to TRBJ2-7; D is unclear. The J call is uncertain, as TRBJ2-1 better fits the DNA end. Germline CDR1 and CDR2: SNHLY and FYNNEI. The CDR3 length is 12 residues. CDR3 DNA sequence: TGTGCCAGCAGTCGAGTATGGGATGAGCAGTTCTTC. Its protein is CASSRVWDEQFF.

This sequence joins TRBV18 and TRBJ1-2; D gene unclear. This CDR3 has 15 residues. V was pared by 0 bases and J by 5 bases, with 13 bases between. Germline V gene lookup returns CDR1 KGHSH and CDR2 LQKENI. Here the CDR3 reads CASSPPVKAAYGYTF. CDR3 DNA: TGTGCCAGCTCACCACCCGTGAAAGCAGCTTATGGCTACACCTTC. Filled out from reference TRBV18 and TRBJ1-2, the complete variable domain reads NAGVMQNPRHLVRRRGQEARLRCSPMKGHSHVYWYRQLPEEGLKFMVYLQKENIIDESGMPKERFSAEFPKEGPSILRIQQVVRGDSAAYFCASSPPVKAAYGYTFGSGTRLTVV.

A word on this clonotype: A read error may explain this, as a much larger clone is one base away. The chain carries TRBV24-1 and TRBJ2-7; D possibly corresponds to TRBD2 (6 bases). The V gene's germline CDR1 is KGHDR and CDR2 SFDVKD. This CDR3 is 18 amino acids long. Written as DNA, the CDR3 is TGTGCCACCAGTGATTTAGATTCTGGGGGACGGGAGTCCTACGAGCAGCACTTC. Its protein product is CATSDLDSGGRESYEQHF.

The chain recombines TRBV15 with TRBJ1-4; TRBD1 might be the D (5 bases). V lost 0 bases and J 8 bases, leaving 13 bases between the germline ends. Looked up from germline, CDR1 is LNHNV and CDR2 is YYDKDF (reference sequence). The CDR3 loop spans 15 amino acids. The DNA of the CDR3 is TGTGCCACCAGCAGAGATCGGGCCGGGGGAGAAAAACTGTTTTTT. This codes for CATSRDRAGGEKLFF.

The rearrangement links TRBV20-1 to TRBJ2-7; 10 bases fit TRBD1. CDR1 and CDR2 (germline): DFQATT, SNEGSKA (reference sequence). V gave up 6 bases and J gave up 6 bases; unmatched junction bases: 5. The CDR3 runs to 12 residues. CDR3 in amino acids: CSAWTGGSEQYF. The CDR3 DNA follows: TGCAGTGCCTGGACAGGGGGGAGCGAGCAGTACTTC.

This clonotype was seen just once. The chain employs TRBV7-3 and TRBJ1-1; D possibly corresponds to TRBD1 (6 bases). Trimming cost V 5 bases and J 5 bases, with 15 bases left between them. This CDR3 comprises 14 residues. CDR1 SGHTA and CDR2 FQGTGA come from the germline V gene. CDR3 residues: CASSPTTGWTEAFF. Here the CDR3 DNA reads TGTGCCAGCAGCCCCACGACAGGTTGGACTGAAGCTTTCTTT.

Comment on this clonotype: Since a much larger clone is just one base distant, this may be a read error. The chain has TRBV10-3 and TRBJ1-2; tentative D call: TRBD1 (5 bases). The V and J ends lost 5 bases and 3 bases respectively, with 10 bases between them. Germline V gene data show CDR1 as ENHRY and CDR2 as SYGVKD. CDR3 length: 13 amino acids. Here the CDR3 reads CAISYWGDYGYTF. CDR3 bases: TGTGCCATCAGTTACTGGGGGGACTATGGCTACACCTTC.

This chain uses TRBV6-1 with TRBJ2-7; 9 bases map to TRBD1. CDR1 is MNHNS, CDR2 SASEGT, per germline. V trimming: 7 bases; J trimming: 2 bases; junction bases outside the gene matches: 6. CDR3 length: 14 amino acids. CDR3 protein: CASNGQGNPYEQYF. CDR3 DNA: TGTGCCAGCAACGGACAGGGGAACCCCTACGAGCAGTACTTC.

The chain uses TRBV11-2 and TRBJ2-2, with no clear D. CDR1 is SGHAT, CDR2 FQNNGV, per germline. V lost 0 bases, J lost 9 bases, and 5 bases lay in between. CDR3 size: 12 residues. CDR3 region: CASSLEARELFF. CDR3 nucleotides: TGTGCCAGCAGCTTAGAGGCGAGGGAGCTGTTTTTT.

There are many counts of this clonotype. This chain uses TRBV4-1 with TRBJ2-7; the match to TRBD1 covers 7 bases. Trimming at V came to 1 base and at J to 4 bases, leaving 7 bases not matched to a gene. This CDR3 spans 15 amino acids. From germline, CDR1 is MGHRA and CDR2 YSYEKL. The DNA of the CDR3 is TGCGCCAGCAGCCAAGTTGGACAGGCCGATTACGAGCAGTACTTC. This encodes CASSQVGQADYEQYF.

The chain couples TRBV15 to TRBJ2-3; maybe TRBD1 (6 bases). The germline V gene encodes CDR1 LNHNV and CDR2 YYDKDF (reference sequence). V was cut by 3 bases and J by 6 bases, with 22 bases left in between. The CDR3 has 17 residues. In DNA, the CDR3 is TGTGCCACCAGCAGGGGCTTTACAGGGAACCCTGGGGATACGCAGTATTTT. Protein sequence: CATSRGFTGNPGDTQYF.

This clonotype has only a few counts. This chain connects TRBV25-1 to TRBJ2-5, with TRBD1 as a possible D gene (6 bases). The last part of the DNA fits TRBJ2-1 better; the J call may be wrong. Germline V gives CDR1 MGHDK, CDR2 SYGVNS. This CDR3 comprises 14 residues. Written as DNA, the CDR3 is TGTGCCAGCAGTGCAATACAGGGTATCGATGAGCAGTTCTTC. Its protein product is CASSAIQGIDEQFF.

CDR3 sequence (DNA): TGTGCCAGCAGTGCTAGCCAGGGACAGGGTCGTGAAAAACTGTTTTTT. Protein: CASSASQGQGREKLFF. The genes are TRBV25-1 and TRBJ1-4, with 9 bases aligning to TRBD1. In germline, CDR1 is MGHDK, CDR2 SYGVNS. The CDR3 length is 16 residues. V lost 4 bases to trimming and J lost 7 bases; unmatched junction nucleotides: 10.

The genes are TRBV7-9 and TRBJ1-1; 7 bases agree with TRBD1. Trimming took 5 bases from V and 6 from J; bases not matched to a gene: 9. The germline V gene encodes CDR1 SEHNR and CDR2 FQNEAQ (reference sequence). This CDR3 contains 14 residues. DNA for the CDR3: TGTGCCAGCAGCCGACAGGGATTCAACCCTGAAGCTTTCTTT. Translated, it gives CASSRQGFNPEAFF.

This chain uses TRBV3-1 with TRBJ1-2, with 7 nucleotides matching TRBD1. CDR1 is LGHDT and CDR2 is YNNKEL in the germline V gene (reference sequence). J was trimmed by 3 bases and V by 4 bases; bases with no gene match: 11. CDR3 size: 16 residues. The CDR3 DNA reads TGTGCCAGCAGCCGACGATATACCGGGACAGACTATGGCTACACCTTC. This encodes CASSRRYTGTDYGYTF.

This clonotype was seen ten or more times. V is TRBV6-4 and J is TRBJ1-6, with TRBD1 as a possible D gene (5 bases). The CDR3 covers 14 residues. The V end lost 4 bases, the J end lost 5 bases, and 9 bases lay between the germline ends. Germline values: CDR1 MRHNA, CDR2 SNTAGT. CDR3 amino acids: CASSAGMNNSPLHF. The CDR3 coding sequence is TGTGCCAGCAGTGCAGGGATGAATAATTCACCCCTCCACTTT.

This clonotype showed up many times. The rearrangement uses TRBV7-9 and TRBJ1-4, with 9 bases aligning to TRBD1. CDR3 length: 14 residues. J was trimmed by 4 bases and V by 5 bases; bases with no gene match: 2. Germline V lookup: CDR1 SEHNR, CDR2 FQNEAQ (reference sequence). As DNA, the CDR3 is TGTGCCAGCAGCCCGGGACAGGGTAATGAAAAACTGTTTTTT. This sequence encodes CASSPGQGNEKLFF.

The DNA for the CDR3 is TGTGCCTGGAACGAACCGGGACAGATCTACGAGCAGTACTTC. Amino acids: CAWNEPGQIYEQYF. The V call is TRBV19, the J call TRBJ2-7, with 7 bases lining up with TRBD1. Germline values: CDR1 LNHDA, CDR2 SQIVND (reference sequence). Unmatched junction bases numbered 13, after V lost 11 bases and J lost 3 bases. CDR3 length: 14 amino acids.

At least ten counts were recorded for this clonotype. CDR3 DNA sequence: TGTGCCAGCAGCCGAACGAATAATTCACCCCTCCACTTT. Translating it yields CASSRTNNSPLHF. This chain joins TRBV3-1 and TRBJ1-6; D is unclear. Looked up from germline, CDR1 is LGHDT and CDR2 is YNNKEL (reference sequence). Trimming took off 4 bases at V and 5 bases at J, with 6 bases between the two ends. CDR3 length: 13 amino acids.